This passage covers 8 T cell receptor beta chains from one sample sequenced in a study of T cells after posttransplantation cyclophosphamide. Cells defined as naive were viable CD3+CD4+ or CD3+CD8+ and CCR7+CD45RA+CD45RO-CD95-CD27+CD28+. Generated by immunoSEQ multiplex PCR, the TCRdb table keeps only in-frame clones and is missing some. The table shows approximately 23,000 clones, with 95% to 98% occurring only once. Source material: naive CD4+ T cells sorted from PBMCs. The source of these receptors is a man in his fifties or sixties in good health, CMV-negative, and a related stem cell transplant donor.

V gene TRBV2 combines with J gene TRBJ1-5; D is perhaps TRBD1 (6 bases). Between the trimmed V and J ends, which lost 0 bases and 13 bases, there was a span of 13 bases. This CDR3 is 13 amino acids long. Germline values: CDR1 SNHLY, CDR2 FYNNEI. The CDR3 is CASSEARQGRQHF. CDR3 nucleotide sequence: TGTGCCAGCAGTGAAGCGAGGCAGGGGAGACAGCATTTT.

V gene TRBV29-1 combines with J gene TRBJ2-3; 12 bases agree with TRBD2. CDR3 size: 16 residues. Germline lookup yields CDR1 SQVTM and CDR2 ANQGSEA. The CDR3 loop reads CSTGGLAGGYRYTQYF. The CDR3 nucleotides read TGCAGTACTGGAGGGCTAGCGGGAGGGTATCGCTATACGCAGTATTTT.

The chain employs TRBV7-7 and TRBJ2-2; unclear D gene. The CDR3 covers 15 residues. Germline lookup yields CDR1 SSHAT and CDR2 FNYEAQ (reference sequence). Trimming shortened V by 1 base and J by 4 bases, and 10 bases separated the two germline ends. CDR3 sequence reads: CASSLESGTTGELFF. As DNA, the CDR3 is TGTGCCAGCAGCTTAGAGTCGGGTACCACCGGGGAGCTGTTTTTT.

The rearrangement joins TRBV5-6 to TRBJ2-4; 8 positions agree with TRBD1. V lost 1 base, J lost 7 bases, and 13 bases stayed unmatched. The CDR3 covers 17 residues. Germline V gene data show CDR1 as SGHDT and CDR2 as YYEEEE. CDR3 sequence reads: CASSLITRGRLPNIQYF. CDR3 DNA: TGTGCCAGCAGCTTGATCACCAGGGGGCGCTTACCTAACATTCAGTACTTC.

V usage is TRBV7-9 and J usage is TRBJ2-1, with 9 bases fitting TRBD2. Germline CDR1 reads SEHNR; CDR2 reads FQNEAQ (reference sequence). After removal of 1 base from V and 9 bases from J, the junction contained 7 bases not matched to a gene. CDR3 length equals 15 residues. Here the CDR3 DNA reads TGTGCCAGCAGCTTAGGCCAGGCTAGCGGGGTTGAGCAGTTCTTC. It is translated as CASSLGQASGVEQFF.

Written as DNA, the CDR3 is TGTGCCAGCAGTCCGACAACTGGCTACACCTTC. Protein product: CASSPTTGYTF. V usage is TRBV6-6 and J usage is TRBJ1-2; no clear D. CDR3 length: 11 residues. Germline loops: CDR1 MNHNY, CDR2 SVGAGI (reference sequence). Trimming took 5 bases from V and 7 from J, leaving 8 bases between them.

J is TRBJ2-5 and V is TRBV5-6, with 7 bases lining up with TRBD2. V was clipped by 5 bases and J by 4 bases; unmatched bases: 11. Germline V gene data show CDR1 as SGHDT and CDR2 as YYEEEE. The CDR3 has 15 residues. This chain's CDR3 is CASSLSGLGPETQYF. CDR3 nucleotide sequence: TGTGCCAGCAGTCTGTCCGGACTAGGCCCAGAGACCCAGTACTTC.

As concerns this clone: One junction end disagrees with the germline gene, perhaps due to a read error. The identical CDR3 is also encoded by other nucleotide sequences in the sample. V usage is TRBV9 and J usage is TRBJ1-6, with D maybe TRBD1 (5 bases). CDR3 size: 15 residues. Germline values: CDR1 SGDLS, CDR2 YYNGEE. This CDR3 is CASTDRTGGNSPLHF. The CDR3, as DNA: TGTGCCAGCACCGATAGGACGGGGGGTAATTCCCCCCTCCACTTT.